This T cell receptor (beta chain) was retrieved from a study of radiotherapy plus CTLA-4 blockade in lung cancer. TCRdb's copy holds only in-frame clones and misses some; the assay was immunoSEQ multiplex PCR. The repertoire has around 99,000 clones, 70% to 90% of them found once; the top ten carry more than 4.5%. V was pared by 8 bases and J by 4 bases, with 12 bases between. The CDR3 runs 13 residues. The germline V gene encodes CDR1 MDHEN and CDR2 SYDVKM. The source is a human donor with non-small cell lung cancer that progressed on radiotherapy plus ipilimumab. The sequencing here drew on peripheral blood, taken from a patient treated with radiotherapy plus ipilimumab. This sequence joins TRBV28 and TRBJ1-5; a weak D match, TRBD1 (6 bases). The chain's CDR3 is CASGQKGNQPQHF. In DNA form, the CDR3 reads TGTGCCAGCGGACAGAAGGGGAATCAGCCCCAGCATTTT.